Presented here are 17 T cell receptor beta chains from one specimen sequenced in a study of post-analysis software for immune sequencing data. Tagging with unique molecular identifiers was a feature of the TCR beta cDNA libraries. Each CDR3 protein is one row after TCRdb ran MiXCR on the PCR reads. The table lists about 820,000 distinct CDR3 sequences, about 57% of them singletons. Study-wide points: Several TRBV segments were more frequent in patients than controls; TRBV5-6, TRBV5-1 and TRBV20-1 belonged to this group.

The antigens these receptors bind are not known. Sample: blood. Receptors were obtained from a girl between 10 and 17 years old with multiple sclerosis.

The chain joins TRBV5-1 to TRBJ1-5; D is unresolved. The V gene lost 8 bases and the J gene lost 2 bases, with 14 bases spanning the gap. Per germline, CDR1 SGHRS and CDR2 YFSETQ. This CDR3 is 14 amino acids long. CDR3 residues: CASRPGQGNQPQHF. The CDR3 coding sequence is TGCGCCAGTCGACCGGGCCAGGGCAATCAGCCCCAGCATTTT.

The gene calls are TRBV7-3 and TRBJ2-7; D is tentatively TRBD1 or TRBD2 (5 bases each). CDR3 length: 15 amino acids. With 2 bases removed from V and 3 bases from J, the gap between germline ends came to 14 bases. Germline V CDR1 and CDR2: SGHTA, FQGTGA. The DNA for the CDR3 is TGTGCCAGCAGCTTAGACGGGACCCCTCTCTACGAGCAGTACTTC. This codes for CASSLDGTPLYEQYF. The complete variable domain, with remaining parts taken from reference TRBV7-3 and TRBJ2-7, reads GAGVSQTPSNKVTEKGKYVELRCDPISGHTALYWYRQSLGQGPEFLIYFQGTGAADDSGLPNDRFFAVRPEGSVSTLKIQRTERGDSAVYLCASSLDGTPLYEQYFGPGTRLTVT.

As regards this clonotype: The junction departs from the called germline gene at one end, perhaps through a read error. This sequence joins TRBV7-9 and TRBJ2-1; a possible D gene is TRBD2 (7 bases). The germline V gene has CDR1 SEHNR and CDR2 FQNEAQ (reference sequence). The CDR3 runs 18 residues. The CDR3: CAGSPIQRGGPSYNEQFF. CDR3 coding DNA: TGTGCCGGCAGCCCGATACAGCGCGGGGGCCCCTCCTACAATGAGCAGTTCTTC.

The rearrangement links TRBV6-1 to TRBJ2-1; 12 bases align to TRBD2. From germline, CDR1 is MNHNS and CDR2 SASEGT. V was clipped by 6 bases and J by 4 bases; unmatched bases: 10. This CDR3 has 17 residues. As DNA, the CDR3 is TGTGCCAGCAGGGAACACCCCGGACTAGCGGGGTACAATGAGCAGTTCTTC. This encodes CASREHPGLAGYNEQFF.

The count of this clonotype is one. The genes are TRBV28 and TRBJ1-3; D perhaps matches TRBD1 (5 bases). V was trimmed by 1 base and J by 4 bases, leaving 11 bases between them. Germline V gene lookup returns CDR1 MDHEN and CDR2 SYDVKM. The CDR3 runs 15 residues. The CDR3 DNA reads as TGTGCCAGCAGTTTATCTGGACATACCGGAAACACCATATATTTT. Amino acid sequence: CASSLSGHTGNTIYF.

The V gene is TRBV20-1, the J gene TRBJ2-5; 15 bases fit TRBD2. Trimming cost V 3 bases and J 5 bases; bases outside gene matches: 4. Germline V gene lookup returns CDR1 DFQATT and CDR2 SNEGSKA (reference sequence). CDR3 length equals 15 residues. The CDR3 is CSASGLAGGTETQYF. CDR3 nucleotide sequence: TGCAGTGCTAGCGGACTAGCGGGAGGGACTGAGACCCAGTACTTC.

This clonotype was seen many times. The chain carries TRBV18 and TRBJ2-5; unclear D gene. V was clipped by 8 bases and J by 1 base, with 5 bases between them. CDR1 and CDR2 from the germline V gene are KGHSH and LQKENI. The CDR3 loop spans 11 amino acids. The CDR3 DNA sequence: TGTGCCAGCAGTACCCAAGAGACCCAGTACTTC. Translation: CASSTQETQYF. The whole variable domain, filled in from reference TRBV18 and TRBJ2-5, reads NAGVMQNPRHLVRRRGQEARLRCSPMKGHSHVYWYRQLPEEGLKFMVYLQKENIIDESGMPKERFSAEFPKEGPSILRIQQVVRGDSAAYFCASSTQETQYFGPGTRLLVL.

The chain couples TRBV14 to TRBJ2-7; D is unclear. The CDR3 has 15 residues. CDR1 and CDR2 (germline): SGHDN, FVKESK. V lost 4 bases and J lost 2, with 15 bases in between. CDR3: CASSLHLRDPYEQYF. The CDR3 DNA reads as TGTGCCAGCAGCCTCCATTTAAGGGATCCCTACGAGCAGTACTTC.

The CDR3 DNA reads as TGTGCCAGCAGCTCCAGTAGCGGGAGAATCCGCAATGAGCAGTTCTTC. Translation: CASSSSSGRIRNEQFF. V gene TRBV7-9 combines with J gene TRBJ2-1; TRBD2 matches at 9 bases. Germline V gene lookup returns CDR1 SEHNR and CDR2 FQNEAQ (reference sequence). The junction had 10 bases not matched to a gene; V was cut back by 4 bases and J by 6 bases. The CDR3 has 16 residues.

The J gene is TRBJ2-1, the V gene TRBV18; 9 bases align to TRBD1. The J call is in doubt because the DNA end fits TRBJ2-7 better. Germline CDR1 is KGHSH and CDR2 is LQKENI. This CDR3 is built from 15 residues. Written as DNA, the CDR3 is TGTGCCAGCTCTCCCGACAGGGGGAAGTACAATGAGCAGTACTTC. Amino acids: CASSPDRGKYNEQYF.

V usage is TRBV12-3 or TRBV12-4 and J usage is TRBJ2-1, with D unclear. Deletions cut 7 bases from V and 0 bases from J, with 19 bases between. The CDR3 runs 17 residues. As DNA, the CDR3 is TGTGCCAGCATCCCTATGGTCGGCAGGAGCTCCTACAATGAGCAGTTCTTC. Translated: CASIPMVGRSSYNEQFF.

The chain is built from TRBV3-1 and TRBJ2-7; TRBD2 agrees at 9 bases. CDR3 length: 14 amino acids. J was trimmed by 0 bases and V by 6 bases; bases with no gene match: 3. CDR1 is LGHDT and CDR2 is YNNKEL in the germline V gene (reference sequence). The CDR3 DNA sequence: TGTGCCAGCAGTCGACTAGCGGCCTCCTACGAGCAGTACTTC. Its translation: CASSRLAASYEQYF.

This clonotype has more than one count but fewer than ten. As DNA, the CDR3 is TGCGCCAGCAGCTTGGTTCCCCGCAATGAGCAGTTCTTC. Its translation is CASSLVPRNEQFF. The chain combines TRBV5-1 with TRBJ2-1; D is uncertain. Germline values: CDR1 SGHRS, CDR2 YFSETQ. The ends were cut back, 0 bases at V and 6 bases at J, with 7 bases in the middle. This CDR3 comprises 13 residues.

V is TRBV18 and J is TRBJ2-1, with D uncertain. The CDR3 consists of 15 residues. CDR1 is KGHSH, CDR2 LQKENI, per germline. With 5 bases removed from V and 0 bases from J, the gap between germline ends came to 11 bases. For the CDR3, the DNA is TGTGCCAGCTCAGGTTCTAGAGGCTCCTACAATGAGCAGTTCTTC. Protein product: CASSGSRGSYNEQFF.

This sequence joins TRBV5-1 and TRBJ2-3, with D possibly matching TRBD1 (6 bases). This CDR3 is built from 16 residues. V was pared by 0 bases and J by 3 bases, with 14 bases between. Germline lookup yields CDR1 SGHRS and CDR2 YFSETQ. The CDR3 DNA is TGCGCCAGCAGCTTGGGTCGACAGGAAGCTACAGATACGCAGTATTTT. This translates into CASSLGRQEATDTQYF.

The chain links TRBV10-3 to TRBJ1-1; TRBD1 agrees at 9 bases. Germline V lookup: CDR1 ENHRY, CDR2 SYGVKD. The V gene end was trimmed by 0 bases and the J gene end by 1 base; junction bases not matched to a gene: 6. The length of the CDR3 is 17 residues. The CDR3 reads CAISESMTGGSNTEAFF. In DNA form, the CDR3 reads TGTGCCATCAGTGAGTCGATGACAGGGGGGTCGAACACTGAAGCTTTCTTT.

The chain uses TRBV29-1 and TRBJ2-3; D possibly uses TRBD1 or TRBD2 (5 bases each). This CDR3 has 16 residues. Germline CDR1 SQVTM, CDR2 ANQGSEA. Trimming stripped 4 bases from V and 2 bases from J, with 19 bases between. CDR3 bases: TGCAGCGTTGGGGTCGGGGCGGTTCCTCACACAGATACGCAGTATTTT. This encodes CSVGVGAVPHTDTQYF.